This T cell receptor (beta chain) was recorded in a study of T and B cells in COVID-19 patients. In the study overall: Peripheral blood came from COVID-19 patients with active infection or after recovery. Whole-study findings and limits: At recovery TRB diversity and richness exceeded healthy donors, after highly clonal active COVID-19 repertoires. CD4+, regulatory T cell, CD8+ and sorted SARS-CoV-2-responsive or tetramer+ T cells were not yet sequenced.

V was clipped by 9 bases and J by 4 bases; unmatched bases: 3. Germline loops: CDR1 MNHNS, CDR2 SASEGT. CDR3 length: 13 residues. Multiplex PCR with BIOMED2 TRB-A/B primer pools amplified TRB rearrangements. TCRdb passed the multiplex PCR reads through MiXCR, listing each CDR3 protein once. The table lists fewer than 8,000 distinct CDR3 sequences, about 25% of them singletons. Blood genomic DNA input for TRB amplification was roughly 250-550 ng. This clonotype is judged medium-sized. The antigen remains undetermined. The sample was blood. The chain links TRBV6-1 to TRBJ2-5, with 12 bases matching TRBD2. This clonotype originated in a human donor with active COVID-19. The CDR3 DNA follows: TGTGCCAGTGGACTAGCGGGATTAGAGACCCAGTACTTC. Translated, it gives CASGLAGLETQYF.